The next 12 T cell receptor beta chains were all read from a single sample in a study of breast tumors, draining lymph nodes, adjacent tissues. TCRdb redid the calling of the multiplex PCR reads with MiXCR, one entry per CDR3 protein. The table has tens of thousands of distinct CDR3 sequences, around 30% seen once. The lymph nodes were axillary draining lymph nodes from breast cancer patients. Sequenced sample: axillary lymph node tissue. Source of these receptors: a female donor with breast cancer. Some clones in this sample may be carry-over from other donors' samples.

This clonotype was recorded at least ten times. CDR3 protein: CASSTIPGQGSTDTQYF. The CDR3 coding sequence is TGTGCCAGTAGTACAATCCCGGGACAGGGAAGCACAGATACGCAGTATTTT. The chain recombines TRBV19 with TRBJ2-3; 9 nucleotides line up with TRBD1. The CDR3 sequence is 17 residues long. V lost 4 bases and J lost 0; bases outside the gene matches: 8. The V gene's germline CDR1 is LNHDA and CDR2 SQIVND (reference sequence). The full variable domain, with the rest looked up from reference TRBV19 and TRBJ2-3, is DGGITQSPKYLFRKEGQNVTLSCEQNLNHDAMYWYRQDPGQGLRLIYYSQIVNDFQKGDIAEGYSVSREKKESFPLTVTSAQKNPTAFYLCASSTIPGQGSTDTQYFGPGTRLTVL.

This clonotype was found once. The final CDR3 position lacks the conserved phenylalanine or tryptophan, pointing to a likely read error. The chain couples TRBV7-9 to TRBJ1-2, with 7 positions matching TRBD1. Germline-derived CDR1 and CDR2 are SEHNR and FQNEAQ (reference sequence). CDR3 length: 14 residues. This CDR3 reads CSSSLLGTDYGYTL. The CDR3 region has the DNA TGTTCCAGCAGCCTACTCGGGACAGACTATGGCTACACCCTC.

At least ten counts were recorded for this clonotype. The gene calls are TRBV7-9 and TRBJ1-5, with 7 bases matching TRBD1. The CDR3 consists of 14 residues. The V and J ends lost 4 bases and 4 bases, in that order; junction bases with no gene match: 4. Germline CDR1 SEHNR, CDR2 FQNEAQ (reference sequence). CDR3 DNA sequence: TGTGCCAGCAGCTATGGGGACAGAAATCAGCCCCAGCATTTT. This encodes CASSYGDRNQPQHF.

The chain uses TRBV9 and TRBJ1-2, with D possibly matching TRBD1 (5 bases). V gave up 3 bases and J gave up 1 base, with 13 bases separating them. Per the germline V gene, CDR1 is SGDLS and CDR2 is YYNGEE. The length of the CDR3 is 15 residues. CDR3 sequence (DNA): TGTGCCAGCAGCGAGACCGGGGCGATTAACTATGGCTACACCTTC. Its protein product is CASSETGAINYGYTF.

This clonotype has at least ten counts. The chain is built from TRBV7-9 and TRBJ2-3; 9 bases align to TRBD2. Trimming took 3 bases from V and 1 from J; bases not matched to a gene: 8. The germline gives CDR1 SEHNR, CDR2 FQNEAQ (reference sequence). The CDR3 contains 17 residues. This CDR3 is CASSLGTSPPGTDTQYF. The CDR3 region has the DNA TGTGCCAGCAGCTTGGGGACTAGCCCCCCTGGCACAGATACGCAGTATTTT.

The V call is TRBV15, the J call TRBJ1-6; D perhaps matches TRBD1 (6 bases). V shed 8 bases and J shed 0 bases, with 20 bases lying between them. The CDR3 loop spans 18 amino acids. From germline, CDR1 is LNHNV and CDR2 YYDKDF (reference sequence). The CDR3 sequence is CATARGVAGSSYNSPLHF. Here the CDR3 DNA reads TGTGCCACCGCTAGGGGGGTAGCGGGGAGCTCCTATAATTCACCCCTCCACTTT.

This clonotype was found many times. The gene calls are TRBV5-4 and TRBJ2-2; 9 nucleotides agree with TRBD2. The CDR3 totals 15 residues. Germline V CDR1 and CDR2: SGHNT, YYREEE (reference sequence). The J segment lost 3 bases and the V segment lost 6 bases, leaving 6 bases of the junction unmatched. CDR3 residues: CASTRVAGDTGELFF. As DNA, the CDR3 is TGTGCCAGCACCCGCGTAGCGGGAGACACCGGGGAGCTGTTTTTT.

With respect to this clonotype: Here the CDR3 omits its conserved ending phenylalanine or tryptophan, so a read error is the likely source. The limits of the CDR3 on the DNA are not certain, so only TCRdb's listed CDR3 is given. The CDR3 spells CASSGQPRRSLPL. The chain couples TRBV19 to TRBJ1-2; the table's D call, TRBD1, has no DNA check behind it. Looked up from germline, CDR1 is LNHDA and CDR2 is SQIVND (reference sequence). Counting both end residues, the CDR3 totals 13 amino acids.

This clonotype was recorded many times. The rearrangement joins TRBV11-3 to TRBJ2-7; 8 nucleotides agree with TRBD1. V shed 5 bases and J 3 bases; nucleotides not matched to a gene: 9. The length of the CDR3 is 15 residues. The V gene's germline CDR1 is SGHNT and CDR2 YENEEA. The CDR3 DNA sequence: TGTGCCAGCAGCCCGTCCCAGGGGGCTTTCTACGAGCAGTACTTC. Translating gives CASSPSQGAFYEQYF.

The chain couples TRBV6-2 or TRBV6-3 to TRBJ2-1; TRBD2 is a possible D gene (5 bases). V lost 7 bases and J lost 7, with 11 bases in between. Looked up from germline, CDR1 is MNHEY and CDR2 is SVGEGT. The length of the CDR3 is 12 residues. The CDR3 region has the DNA TGTGCCAGCACCTCGAGGGAGAATGAGCAGTTCTTC. Translating gives CASTSRENEQFF.

On this clonotype: The CDR3 end shows no conserved phenylalanine or tryptophan, and so a read error is likely. J is TRBJ1-3 and V is TRBV20-1; 8 nucleotides match TRBD1. The CDR3 runs 16 residues. Per germline, CDR1 DFQATT and CDR2 SNEGSKA (reference sequence). CDR3 nucleotide sequence: TGCAGTACTAGGGACCGGGACAGGTTCTCTGGAAACACCATATATCTT. Protein: CSTRDRDRFSGNTIYL.

Turning to this clonotype: The junction departs from germline at one end; a sequencing error may be responsible. CDR3 DNA: TGTACCAGCAGCGGACAGGGGTATACTGAAGCTTTCTTT. Protein: CTSSGQGYTEAFF. The chain links TRBV12-3 or TRBV12-4 to TRBJ1-1; 9 bases align to TRBD1. The CDR3 contains 13 residues.